This T cell receptor beta chain was obtained from a study of PD-1 blockade in classical Hodgkin lymphoma. General observations from the study: It was CD4+ TCR diversity, not CD8+, that rose significantly by C4D1.

As regards this clone: Its target is unknown.

TCRdb's copy holds only in-frame clones and misses some; the assay was immunoSEQ multiplex PCR. The sample records approximately 27,000 clones, just over 85% being singletons. Every one of the patients relapsed after autologous stem cell transplantation (brentuximab vedotin exposure was variable). Source: peripheral blood mononuclear cells (PBMCs), taken at baseline. The TCR comes from a human donor with classical Hodgkin lymphoma.

CDR3 amino acids: CASSQGLAGNTIYF. The CDR3 bases are TGTGCCAGCAGTCAGGGCCTCGCTGGAAACACCATATATTTT. The chain employs TRBV6-6 and TRBJ1-3, with TRBD1 as a possible D gene (5 bases). Per germline, CDR1 MNHNY and CDR2 SVGAGI (reference sequence). Trimming cost V 5 bases and J 2 bases, with 10 bases left between them. There are 14 residues in the CDR3.